Below are 9 T cell receptor beta chains sequenced from a single sample in a study of T cells in Graves' hyperthyroidism and ophthalmopathy. Amplified TCR beta CDR3 regions came from RNA transcripts. The primer set for the first-round RT-PCR of the TCR CDR3 was HTBI. TCRdb reprocessed the multiplex PCR reads with MiXCR, giving one entry per CDR3 protein. This repertoire shows 600,000 to 850,000 distinct CDR3 sequences, around 19% found once; its top ten account for 16%. Material for sequencing was blood. The receptors were gathered from a woman in her forties or fifties with Graves' hyperthyroidism that later progressed to Graves' ophthalmopathy.

This clonotype came up many times. One end of the junction fails to match germline, which may point to a read error. The rearrangement joins TRBV7-2 to TRBJ1-2; D gene unclear. Looked up from germline, CDR1 is SGHTA and CDR2 is FQGNSA. CDR3 size: 15 residues. The chain's CDR3 is CASSLAKTGLYSYTF. CDR3 nucleotide sequence: TGTGCCAGCAGCTTGGCAAAGACGGGCCTCTATAGCTACACCTTC.

This clonotype was counted at least ten times. V usage is TRBV18 and J usage is TRBJ1-1, with a tentative D call TRBD1 (5 bases). Trimming took off 4 bases at V and 4 bases at J, with 13 bases between the two ends. Germline V gives CDR1 KGHSH, CDR2 LQKENI. The CDR3 sequence is 14 residues long. The CDR3 DNA follows: TGTGCCAGCTCACAAAACGACAGAGGCACTGAAGCTTTCTTT. Translating it yields CASSQNDRGTEAFF.

V gene TRBV7-3 combines with J gene TRBJ2-1; D unclear. CDR1 is SGHTA, CDR2 FQGTGA, per germline. This CDR3 has 12 amino acids. Trimming removed 1 base at V and 6 bases at J, with 4 bases between. The CDR3 sequence: CASSLKRNEQFF. The CDR3, as DNA: TGTGCCAGCAGCTTAAAGCGCAATGAGCAGTTCTTC.

This clonotype was detected ten times or more. The chain links TRBV27 to TRBJ2-3; TRBD2 might be the D (6 bases). The CDR3 sequence is 18 residues long. CDR1 is MNHEY, CDR2 SMNVEV, per germline (reference sequence). V was pared by 3 bases and J by 2 bases, with 21 bases between. Here the CDR3 DNA reads TGTGCCAGCAGTTTTCTCAGATTTGGGGGGACCACCACAGATACGCAGTATTTT. Its translation is CASSFLRFGGTTTDTQYF.

This clonotype was counted a few times. This chain connects TRBV18 to TRBJ1-1; 10 nucleotides match TRBD1. The V and J ends lost 3 bases and 0 bases, in that order; junction bases with no gene match: 7. Germline CDR1 and CDR2: KGHSH and LQKENI. The CDR3 contains 17 residues. CDR3 amino acids: CASSPGRDRGMNTEAFF. CDR3 nucleotides: TGTGCCAGCTCACCGGGTCGGGACAGGGGAATGAACACTGAAGCTTTCTTT.

The rearrangement joins TRBV29-1 to TRBJ2-1; 7 nucleotides match TRBD1. The CDR3 sequence is 15 residues long. Trimming took 6 bases from V and 0 from J; bases not matched to a gene: 8. The germline V gene encodes CDR1 SQVTM and CDR2 ANQGSEA. CDR3 sequence reads: CSVGKGASSYNEQFF. The CDR3 nucleotides read TGCAGCGTAGGTAAGGGGGCTTCCTCCTACAATGAGCAGTTCTTC.

This clonotype was counted a few times. The V gene is TRBV12-3 or TRBV12-4, the J gene TRBJ1-2; unclear D gene. This CDR3 has 15 amino acids. Trimming removed 3 bases from V and 1 base from J, with 12 bases in between. CDR3 in amino acids: CASSFRADNNYGYTF. In DNA, the CDR3 is TGTGCCAGCAGTTTTAGGGCAGATAATAACTATGGCTACACCTTC.

This clonotype was recorded only once. This may be a read error, as it is one base from a much larger clone. This sequence joins TRBV5-1 and TRBJ1-2; no clear D gene. Germline values: CDR1 SGHRS, CDR2 YFSETQ. The CDR3 has 13 residues. In DNA, the CDR3 is TGCGTCAGCAGCTTCTTAGAGAGCTATGGCTACACCTTC. Translating gives CVSSFLESYGYTF.

About this clonotype: At one end, the junction sequence differs from germline, possibly due to a read error. This rearrangement joins TRBV3-1 to TRBJ2-4; D ambiguous. The CDR3 consists of 14 residues. The germline CDR1 and CDR2 sequences are LGHDT and YNNKEL (reference sequence). CDR3 coding DNA: TGCGCCAGCAGCCAAGGTTCGCGACAAAACATTCAGTACTTC. It yields the protein CASSQGSRQNIQYF.